This T cell receptor beta chain stems from a study of blood T cell repertoires in COVID-19. Germline V gene sequence: CDR1 LNHNV, CDR2 YYDKDF (reference sequence). V was clipped by 0 bases and J by 0 bases, with 17 bases between them. The CDR3 totals 18 residues. Here immunoSEQ multiplex PCR was the method, and the copy in TCRdb shows in-frame clones only, minus some. The sample contains some 300,000 clones, around 90% of which appear only once. All enrollees were about 18 to 89 years old and from some 24 US areas. Donors of Cohort 3 who recovered were those that had two negative PCRs, clearance, or symptom resolution.

Sequences were obtained from PBMCs or T cells enriched from blood (not recorded which). The receptor was derived from a woman aged 40 to 55 who had recovered from COVID-19. The rearrangement uses TRBV15 and TRBJ1-1; possibly TRBD1 for D (5 bases). The CDR3 spells CATSRDRKGRGMNTEAFF. The CDR3 nucleotides read TGTGCCACCAGCAGAGATCGTAAGGGACGGGGGATGAACACTGAAGCTTTCTTT.